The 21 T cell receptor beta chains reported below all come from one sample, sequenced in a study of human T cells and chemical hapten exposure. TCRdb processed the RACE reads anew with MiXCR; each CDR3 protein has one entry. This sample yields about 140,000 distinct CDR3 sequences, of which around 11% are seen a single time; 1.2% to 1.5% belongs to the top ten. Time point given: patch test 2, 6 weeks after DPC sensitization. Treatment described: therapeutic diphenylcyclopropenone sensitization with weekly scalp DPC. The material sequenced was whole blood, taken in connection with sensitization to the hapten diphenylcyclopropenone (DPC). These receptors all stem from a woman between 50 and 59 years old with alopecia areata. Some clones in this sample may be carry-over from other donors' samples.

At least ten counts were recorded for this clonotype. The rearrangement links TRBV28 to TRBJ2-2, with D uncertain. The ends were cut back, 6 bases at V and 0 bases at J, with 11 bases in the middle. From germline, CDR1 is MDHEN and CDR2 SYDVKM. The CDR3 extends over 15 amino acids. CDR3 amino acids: CASSFSGANTGELFF. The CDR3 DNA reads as TGTGCCAGCAGCTTCTCGGGCGCGAACACCGGGGAGCTGTTTTTT.

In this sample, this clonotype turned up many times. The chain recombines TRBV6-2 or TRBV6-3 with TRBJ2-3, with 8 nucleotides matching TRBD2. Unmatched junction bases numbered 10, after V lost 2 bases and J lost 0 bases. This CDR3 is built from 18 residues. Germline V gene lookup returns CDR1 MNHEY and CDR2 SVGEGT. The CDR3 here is CASSYLLGGGTSTDTQYF. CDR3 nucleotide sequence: TGTGCCAGCAGTTACCTCCTCGGGGGGGGGACAAGCACAGATACGCAGTATTTT.

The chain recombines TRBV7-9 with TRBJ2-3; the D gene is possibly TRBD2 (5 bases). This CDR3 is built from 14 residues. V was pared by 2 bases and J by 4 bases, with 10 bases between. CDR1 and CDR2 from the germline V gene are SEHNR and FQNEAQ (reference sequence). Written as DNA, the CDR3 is TGTGCCAGCAGCTTACCTTCCGGGGCAGATACGCAGTATTTT. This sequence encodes CASSLPSGADTQYF.

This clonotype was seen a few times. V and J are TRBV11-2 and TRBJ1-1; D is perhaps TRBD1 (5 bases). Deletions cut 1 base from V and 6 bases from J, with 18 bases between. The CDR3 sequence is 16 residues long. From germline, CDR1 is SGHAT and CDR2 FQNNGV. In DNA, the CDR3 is TGTGCCAGCAGCTTAGTTCCGGGGGGGAAGGGCTCTGAAGCTTTCTTT. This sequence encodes CASSLVPGGKGSEAFF.

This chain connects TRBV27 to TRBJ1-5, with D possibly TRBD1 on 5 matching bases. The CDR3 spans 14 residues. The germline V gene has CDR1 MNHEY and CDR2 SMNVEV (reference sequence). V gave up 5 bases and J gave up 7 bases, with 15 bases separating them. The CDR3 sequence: CASSPRGTGQPQHF. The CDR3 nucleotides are TGTGCCAGCAGTCCCCGTGGGACCGGGCAGCCCCAGCATTTT.

DNA of the CDR3: TGTGCCAGCAGTTGGACATCCCCTAGCGGACTAGGCTCCTACAATGAGCAGTTCTTC. This gives the protein CASSWTSPSGLGSYNEQFF. The V gene is TRBV6-5, the J gene TRBJ2-1; 7 bases are a match to TRBD2. Germline V gene lookup returns CDR1 MNHEY and CDR2 SVGAGI. The length of the CDR3 is 19 residues. Unmatched junction bases numbered 15, after V lost 4 bases and J lost 0 bases.

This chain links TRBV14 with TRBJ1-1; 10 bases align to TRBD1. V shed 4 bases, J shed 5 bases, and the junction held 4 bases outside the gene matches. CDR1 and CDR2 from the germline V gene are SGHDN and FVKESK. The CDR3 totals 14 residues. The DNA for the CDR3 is TGTGCCAGCAGCCTGACAGGGGGCTGGACTGAAGCTTTCTTT. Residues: CASSLTGGWTEAFF.

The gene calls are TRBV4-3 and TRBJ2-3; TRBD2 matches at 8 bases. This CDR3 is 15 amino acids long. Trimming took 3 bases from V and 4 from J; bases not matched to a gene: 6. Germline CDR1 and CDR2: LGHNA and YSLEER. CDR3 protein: CASSQIGRVADTQYF. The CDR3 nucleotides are TGCGCCAGCAGCCAGATCGGGAGGGTAGCAGATACGCAGTATTTT.

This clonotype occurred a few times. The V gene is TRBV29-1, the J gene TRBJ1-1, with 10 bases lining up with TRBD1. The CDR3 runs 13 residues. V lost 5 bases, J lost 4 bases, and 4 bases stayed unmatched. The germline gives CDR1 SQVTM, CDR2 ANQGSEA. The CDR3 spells CSVLGTGATEAFF. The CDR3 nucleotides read TGCAGCGTTCTAGGGACAGGGGCCACTGAAGCTTTCTTT.

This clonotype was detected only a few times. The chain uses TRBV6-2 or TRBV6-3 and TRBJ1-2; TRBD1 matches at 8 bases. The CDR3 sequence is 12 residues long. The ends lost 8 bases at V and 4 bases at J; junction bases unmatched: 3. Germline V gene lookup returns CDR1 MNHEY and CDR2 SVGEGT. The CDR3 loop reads CASGQGLYGYTF. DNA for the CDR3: TGTGCCAGCGGACAGGGCCTCTATGGCTACACCTTC.

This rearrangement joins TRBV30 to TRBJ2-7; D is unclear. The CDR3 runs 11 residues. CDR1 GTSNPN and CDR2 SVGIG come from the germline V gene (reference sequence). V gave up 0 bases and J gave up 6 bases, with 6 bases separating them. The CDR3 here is CAWSVRSEQYF. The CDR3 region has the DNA TGTGCCTGGAGTGTAAGAAGCGAGCAGTACTTC.

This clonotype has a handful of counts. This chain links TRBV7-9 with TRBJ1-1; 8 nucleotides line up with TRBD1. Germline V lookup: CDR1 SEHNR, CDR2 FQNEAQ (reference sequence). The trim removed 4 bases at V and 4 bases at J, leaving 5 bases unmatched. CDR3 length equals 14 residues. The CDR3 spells CASSSQGASTEAFF. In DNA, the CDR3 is TGTGCCAGCAGCTCCCAGGGGGCGAGCACTGAAGCTTTCTTT.

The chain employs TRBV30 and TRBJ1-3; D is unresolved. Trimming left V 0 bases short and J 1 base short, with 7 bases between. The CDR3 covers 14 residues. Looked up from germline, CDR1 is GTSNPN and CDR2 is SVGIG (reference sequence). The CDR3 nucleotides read TGTGCCTGGAGTGTAAAGGGATCTGGAAACACCATATATTTT. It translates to CAWSVKGSGNTIYF.

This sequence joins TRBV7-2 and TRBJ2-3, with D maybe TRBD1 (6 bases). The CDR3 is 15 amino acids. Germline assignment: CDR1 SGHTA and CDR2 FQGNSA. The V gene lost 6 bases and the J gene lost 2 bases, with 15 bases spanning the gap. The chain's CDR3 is CASSYRALYTDTQYF. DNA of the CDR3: TGTGCCAGCAGTTACAGGGCCCTCTACACAGATACGCAGTATTTT.

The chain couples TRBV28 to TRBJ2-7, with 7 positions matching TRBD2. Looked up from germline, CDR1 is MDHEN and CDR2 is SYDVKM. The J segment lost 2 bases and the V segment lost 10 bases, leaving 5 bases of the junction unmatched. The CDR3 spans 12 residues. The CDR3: CATREVPYEQYF. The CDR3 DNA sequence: TGTGCCACTCGGGAGGTCCCCTACGAGCAGTACTTC.

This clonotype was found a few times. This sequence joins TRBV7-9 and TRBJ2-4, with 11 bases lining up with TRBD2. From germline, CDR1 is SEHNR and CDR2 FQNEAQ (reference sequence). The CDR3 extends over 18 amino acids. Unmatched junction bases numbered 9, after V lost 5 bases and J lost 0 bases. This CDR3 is CASSPMTSGALAKNIQYF. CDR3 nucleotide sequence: TGTGCCAGCAGCCCAATGACTAGCGGGGCTCTAGCCAAAAACATTCAGTACTTC.

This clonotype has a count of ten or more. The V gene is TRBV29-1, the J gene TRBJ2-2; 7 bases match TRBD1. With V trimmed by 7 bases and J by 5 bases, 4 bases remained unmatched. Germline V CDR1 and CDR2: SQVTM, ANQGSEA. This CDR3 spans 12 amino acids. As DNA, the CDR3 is TGCAGCGCCGCACAGGGGACCGGGGAGCTGTTTTTT. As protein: CSAAQGTGELFF.

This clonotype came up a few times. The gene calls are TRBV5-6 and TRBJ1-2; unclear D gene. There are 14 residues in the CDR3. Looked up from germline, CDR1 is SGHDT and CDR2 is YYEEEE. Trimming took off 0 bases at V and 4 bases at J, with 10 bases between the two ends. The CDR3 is CASSLALFGYGYTF. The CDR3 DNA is TGTGCCAGCAGCTTGGCGCTCTTTGGCTATGGCTACACCTTC.

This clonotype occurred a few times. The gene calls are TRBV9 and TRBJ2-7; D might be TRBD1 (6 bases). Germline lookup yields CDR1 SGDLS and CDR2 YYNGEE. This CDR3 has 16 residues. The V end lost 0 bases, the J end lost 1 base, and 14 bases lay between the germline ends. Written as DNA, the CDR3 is TGTGCCAGCAGCGTAGGATGGGACACGACGTCCTACGAGCAGTACTTC. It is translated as CASSVGWDTTSYEQYF.

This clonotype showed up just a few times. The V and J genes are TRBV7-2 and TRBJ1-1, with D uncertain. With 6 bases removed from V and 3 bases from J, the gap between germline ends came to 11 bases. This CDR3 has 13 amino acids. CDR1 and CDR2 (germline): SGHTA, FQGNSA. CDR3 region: CASSTRRDTEAFF. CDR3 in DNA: TGTGCCAGCAGTACTCGACGGGACACTGAAGCTTTCTTT.

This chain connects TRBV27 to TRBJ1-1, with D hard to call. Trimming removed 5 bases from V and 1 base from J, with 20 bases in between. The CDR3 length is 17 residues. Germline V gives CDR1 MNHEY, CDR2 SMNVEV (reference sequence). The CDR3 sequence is CASSPGRARKENTEAFF. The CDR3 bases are TGTGCCAGCAGTCCGGGCCGGGCACGTAAAGAGAACACTGAAGCTTTCTTT.